The 32 T cell receptor beta chains listed next were all sequenced from one sample in a study of T cells in Graves' hyperthyroidism and ophthalmopathy. TCR beta CDR3 regions were amplified from RNA transcripts. TCR CDR3 underwent first-round RT-PCR with the HTBI primer set. TCRdb re-called the multiplex PCR reads through MiXCR, storing one row per CDR3 protein. The sample consists of about 620,000 distinct CDR3 sequences, roughly 16% of them appearing once. The sequencing input was blood. These TCRs come from a woman aged 25 to 45 with Graves' hyperthyroidism.

This clonotype was seen just once. This chain uses TRBV12-3 or TRBV12-4 with TRBJ1-1; D perhaps matches TRBD1 (6 bases). This CDR3 has 16 residues. The V end lost 3 bases, the J end lost 3 bases, and 17 bases lay between the germline ends. The CDR3 loop reads CASSFPRGGSDTEAFF. CDR3 bases: TGTGCCAGCAGTTTCCCGAGGGGGGGCTCGGACACTGAAGCTTTCTTT.

This clonotype was counted between two and nine times. The V gene is TRBV5-1, the J gene TRBJ2-6, with 8 bases identical to TRBD2. The length of the CDR3 is 16 residues. V lost 0 bases and J lost 4; bases outside the gene matches: 3. Germline CDR1 and CDR2: SGHRS and YFSETQ. CDR3 loop: CASSLGGLDGANVLTF. CDR3 nucleotide sequence: TGCGCCAGCAGCTTGGGGGGACTAGACGGGGCCAACGTCCTGACTTTC.

This clonotype has only a few counts. This clone may be a read error of a much larger clone one base away. As the CDR3 is not closed by the conserved phenylalanine or tryptophan, this likely results from a read error. V usage is TRBV7-2 and J usage is TRBJ2-7; possible D gene TRBD2, 5 bases. Germline V lookup: CDR1 SGHTA, CDR2 FQGNSA. CDR3 length equals 17 residues. V lost 4 bases and J lost 1, with 20 bases in between. Written as DNA, the CDR3 is TGTGCCAGCAGCTCACAACCGGTGGCTAGCCGTTCCTACGAGCAGTACTCC. Translation gives CASSSQPVASRSYEQYS.

The rearrangement links TRBV19 to TRBJ1-5; TRBD1 is a possible D gene (5 bases). Germline lookup yields CDR1 LNHDA and CDR2 SQIVND (reference sequence). CDR3 length: 15 residues. V was cut by 4 bases and J by 2 bases, with 12 bases left in between. The CDR3 sequence is CASSTHQGGNQPQHF. DNA for the CDR3: TGTGCCAGTAGTACTCATCAGGGAGGCAATCAGCCCCAGCATTTT. Supplemented by reference TRBV19 and TRBJ1-5, the full variable domain reads DGGITQSPKYLFRKEGQNVTLSCEQNLNHDAMYWYRQDPGQGLRLIYYSQIVNDFQKGDIAEGYSVSREKKESFPLTVTSAQKNPTAFYLCASSTHQGGNQPQHFGDGTRLSIL.

This clonotype showed up just a few times. V usage is TRBV19 and J usage is TRBJ1-6, with D unclear. This CDR3 comprises 14 residues. Trimming removed 5 bases at V and 12 bases at J, with 17 bases between. Germline V gene data show CDR1 as LNHDA and CDR2 as SQIVND (reference sequence). Written as DNA, the CDR3 is TGTGCCAGTAGTTTCCGGACCACCGGTGAACCCCTCCACTTT. Amino acid sequence: CASSFRTTGEPLHF.

This clonotype has ten or more counts. The chain has TRBV3-1 and TRBJ1-1, with 8 bases that match TRBD1. V shed 1 base and J 5 bases; nucleotides not matched to a gene: 3. This CDR3 region has 14 residues. The germline V gene has CDR1 LGHDT and CDR2 YNNKEL (reference sequence). CDR3 residues: CASSQAGGATEAFF. CDR3 in DNA: TGTGCCAGCAGCCAAGCAGGGGGCGCGACTGAAGCTTTCTTT.

This clonotype was observed a single time. This chain links TRBV29-1 with TRBJ1-4, with D hard to call. Trimming pared 4 bases from V and 8 bases from J, leaving 11 bases between. CDR1 SQVTM and CDR2 ANQGSEA come from the germline V gene. The CDR3 totals 12 residues. The CDR3 DNA sequence: TGCAGCGTTGTCCTAAATGCGGAAAAACTGTTTTTT. Translating gives CSVVLNAEKLFF.

This clonotype appeared many times. The chain has TRBV3-1 and TRBJ2-2; possible D gene TRBD1, 6 bases. This CDR3 region has 13 residues. V shed 6 bases and J shed 5 bases, with 10 bases lying between them. Germline assignment: CDR1 LGHDT and CDR2 YNNKEL (reference sequence). Here the CDR3 DNA reads TGTGCCAGCAGGGGACACCTAACCGGGGAGCTGTTTTTT. It is translated as CASRGHLTGELFF.

The rearrangement joins TRBV12-3 or TRBV12-4 to TRBJ2-1, with TRBD1 matching over 7 bases. With 3 bases clipped from V and 8 bases from J, the junction kept 4 bases outside the gene matches. The CDR3 spans 13 residues. CDR3 residues: CASSFWDRDEQFF. The CDR3 coding sequence is TGTGCCAGCAGTTTTTGGGACAGAGATGAGCAGTTCTTC.

The table lists this clonotype with many counts. The chain uses TRBV20-1 and TRBJ2-7, with 11 bases that match TRBD1. The CDR3 is 15 residues long. Trimming took 2 bases from V and 7 from J; bases not matched to a gene: 10. The germline V gene has CDR1 DFQATT and CDR2 SNEGSKA (reference sequence). CDR3 sequence (DNA): TGCAGTGCTAGATTGCGTGGACAGGGGGCGGGGGAGCAGTACTTC. Amino acids: CSARLRGQGAGEQYF.

The table lists this clonotype with many counts. The V call is TRBV20-1, the J call TRBJ2-7; possible D gene TRBD1, 6 bases. CDR1 is DFQATT, CDR2 SNEGSKA, per germline (reference sequence). Between the trimmed V and J ends, which lost 6 bases and 6 bases, there was a span of 12 bases. The CDR3 totals 11 residues. The CDR3 sequence: CSAKTGSEQYF. The CDR3 DNA reads as TGCAGTGCCAAGACAGGATCCGAGCAGTACTTC.

This clonotype appeared many times. The CDR3 loop is CASTPSPSTDTQYF. In nucleotides, the CDR3 is TGTGCCAGCACCCCTAGTCCTAGCACAGATACGCAGTATTTT. V usage is TRBV7-2 and J usage is TRBJ2-3, with D hard to call. This CDR3 region has 14 residues. CDR1 is SGHTA and CDR2 is FQGNSA in the germline V gene. Trimming pared 7 bases from V and 0 bases from J, leaving 11 bases between. Using reference TRBV7-2 and TRBJ2-3 for the parts outside the CDR3, the full variable domain is GAGVSQSPSNKVTEKGKDVELRCDPISGHTALYWYRQSLGQGLEFLIYFQGNSAPDKSGLPSDRFSAERTGGSVSTLTIQRTQQEDSAVYLCASTPSPSTDTQYFGPGTRLTVL.

This clonotype was observed a handful of times. This chain joins TRBV15 and TRBJ1-5; D possibly corresponds to TRBD1 (5 bases). V lost 1 base to trimming and J lost 6 bases, with 13 bases between them. CDR3 length: 15 amino acids. Looked up from germline, CDR1 is LNHNV and CDR2 is YYDKDF (reference sequence). CDR3 residues: CATSRVYLGVQPQHF. In DNA form, the CDR3 reads TGTGCCACCAGCAGAGTTTATTTGGGGGTTCAGCCCCAGCATTTT.

The rearrangement links TRBV28 to TRBJ2-1; 11 bases agree with TRBD2. This CDR3 is built from 17 residues. With V trimmed by 5 bases and J by 9 bases, 15 bases remained unmatched. Germline loops: CDR1 MDHEN, CDR2 SYDVKM. CDR3 sequence: CASSPRPASGRWSEQFF. The DNA for the CDR3 is TGTGCCAGCAGTCCCCGACCCGCTAGCGGGAGGTGGAGTGAGCAGTTCTTC.

This clonotype was observed at least ten times. The V call is TRBV20-1, the J call TRBJ2-7; 8 nucleotides match TRBD2. The CDR3 length is 13 residues. The V and J ends lost 4 bases and 0 bases, in that order; junction bases with no gene match: 2. Germline CDR1 is DFQATT and CDR2 is SNEGSKA (reference sequence). The CDR3 sequence is CSATGGSSYEQYF. As DNA, the CDR3 is TGCAGTGCTACGGGGGGGAGCTCCTACGAGCAGTACTTC.

This clonotype was seen a few times. This rearrangement joins TRBV29-1 to TRBJ2-2, with TRBD2 identical over 10 bases. The V gene end was trimmed by 4 bases and the J gene end by 8 bases; junction bases not matched to a gene: 4. The CDR3 spans 13 residues. The germline CDR1 and CDR2 sequences are SQVTM and ANQGSEA. CDR3 loop: CSVVASGRGELFF. In nucleotides, the CDR3 is TGCAGCGTTGTGGCTAGCGGGAGAGGGGAGCTGTTTTTT.

The DNA for the CDR3 is TGTGCCAGCAGTGAATCCTCTCAGGGGGCGATGGCTGAAGCTTTCTTT. This translates into CASSESSQGAMAEAFF. V usage is TRBV25-1 and J usage is TRBJ1-1; 8 bases are shared with TRBD1. The V and J ends lost 1 base and 6 bases, in that order; junction bases with no gene match: 10. CDR3 size: 16 residues. Germline-derived CDR1 and CDR2 are MGHDK and SYGVNS.

Only a few counts were recorded for this clonotype. The chain carries TRBV27 and TRBJ2-5; D gene unclear. Germline V lookup: CDR1 MNHEY, CDR2 SMNVEV (reference sequence). The germline V and J ends were trimmed by 4 bases and 3 bases, with 9 bases remaining between them. This CDR3 has 13 residues. This CDR3 reads CASSSRIEETQYF. The CDR3 nucleotides are TGTGCCAGCAGTTCCAGAATCGAAGAGACCCAGTACTTC.

The chain is built from TRBV12-3 or TRBV12-4 and TRBJ2-1; D is tentatively TRBD1 or TRBD2 (5 bases each). CDR3 length equals 17 residues. V shed 1 base and J shed 4 bases, with 17 bases lying between them. The CDR3 sequence is CASSLVDGTAHYNEQFF. The CDR3 nucleotides read TGTGCCAGCAGTTTAGTTGATGGGACCGCTCATTACAATGAGCAGTTCTTC.

Concerning this clonotype: This may be a read error: a much more frequent sequence differs by one nucleotide. This sequence joins TRBV12-3 or TRBV12-4 and TRBJ2-7; tentatively, D is TRBD1 or TRBD2 (5 bases each). CDR3 length: 14 amino acids. Trimming left V 5 bases short and J 7 bases short, with 18 bases between. Here the CDR3 DNA reads TGTGCCAGCAGTGCTTCGGGACGGGCCATTGAGCAGTACTTC. It translates to CASSASGRAIEQYF.

This clonotype was counted a few times. The J gene is TRBJ2-5, the V gene TRBV27; D tentatively fits TRBD1 or TRBD2 (5 bases each). Trimming left V 6 bases short and J 1 base short, with 21 bases between. The germline V gene has CDR1 MNHEY and CDR2 SMNVEV (reference sequence). The CDR3 extends over 17 amino acids. The chain's CDR3 is CASRGVSSRDSQETQYF. The CDR3, as DNA: TGTGCCAGCAGGGGGGTCTCCTCCAGGGATAGCCAAGAGACCCAGTACTTC.

This clonotype showed up many times. The V gene is TRBV28, the J gene TRBJ2-3; 10 bases are a match to TRBD2. This CDR3 contains 17 residues. Germline CDR1 is MDHEN and CDR2 is SYDVKM. V was clipped by 6 bases and J by 3 bases; unmatched bases: 12. This CDR3 is CASSRSLVAGGTDTQYF. The CDR3 region has the DNA TGTGCCAGCAGCCGCTCTTTGGTAGCGGGAGGAACAGATACGCAGTATTTT.

V and J are TRBV11-2 and TRBJ2-5, with D possibly called TRBD1 or TRBD2 (5 bases each). Germline V gives CDR1 SGHAT, CDR2 FQNNGV. The CDR3 loop spans 11 amino acids. Trimming removed 5 bases at V and 14 bases at J, with 15 bases between. Here the CDR3 DNA reads TGTGCCAGCAGCCGGTCCCCGGGGCCCTACTTC. Translated, it gives CASSRSPGPYF.

This clonotype was seen repeatedly, ten times or more. This rearrangement joins TRBV6-1 to TRBJ2-7, with TRBD2 matching over 10 bases. Germline CDR1 is MNHNS and CDR2 is SASEGT. The CDR3 covers 14 residues. J lost 2 bases, V lost 4 bases, and 2 bases had no gene match. This CDR3 is CASSGSGRAYEQYF. In DNA form, the CDR3 reads TGTGCCAGCAGTGGGAGCGGGAGGGCCTACGAGCAGTACTTC.

This clonotype was seen ten or more times. The genes are TRBV27 and TRBJ2-1, with unresolved D. V dropped 5 bases and J dropped 10 bases, with 15 bases sitting between them. CDR1 and CDR2 (germline): MNHEY, SMNVEV (reference sequence). The CDR3 is 13 amino acids. CDR3 in DNA: TGTGCCAGCAGTGGCCAACAGTTCAGGGAGCAGTTCTTC. It translates to CASSGQQFREQFF.

This clonotype was recorded a few times. This chain links TRBV5-1 with TRBJ1-4; 9 bases map to TRBD1. This CDR3 comprises 14 residues. Trimming removed 4 bases from V and 4 bases from J; junction bases left unmatched: 2. Looked up from germline, CDR1 is SGHRS and CDR2 is YFSETQ. The chain's CDR3 is CASSKGQGNEKLFF. CDR3 in DNA: TGCGCCAGCAGCAAGGGACAGGGTAATGAAAAACTGTTTTTT.

In its sample, this clonotype was seen many times. The J gene is TRBJ2-1, the V gene TRBV28; TRBD1 might be the D (6 bases). V lost 10 bases and J lost 6, with 19 bases in between. Germline V lookup: CDR1 MDHEN, CDR2 SYDVKM. The length of the CDR3 is 14 residues. CDR3 sequence (DNA): TGTGCCACCAGGGGTACAGGGCGGCTCAATGAGCAGTTCTTC. Amino acid sequence: CATRGTGRLNEQFF.

This clonotype has just one count. The chain combines TRBV6-2 or TRBV6-3 with TRBJ2-1, with 10 nucleotides matching TRBD2. With V trimmed by 7 bases and J by 4 bases, 10 bases remained unmatched. Germline CDR1 reads MNHEY; CDR2 reads SVGEGT. CDR3 length: 16 residues. The CDR3 sequence: CASTSSGSRGYNEQFF. In DNA form, the CDR3 reads TGTGCCAGCACCTCTAGCGGGAGTCGAGGTTACAATGAGCAGTTCTTC.

To note about this clonotype: A clone one base away is much larger, so this may be a read error. Given the absence of the conserved phenylalanine or tryptophan at the CDR3 end, a read error is likely. The chain has TRBV6-2 or TRBV6-3 and TRBJ2-2; tentative D call: TRBD1 (6 bases). The CDR3 loop spans 17 amino acids. The germline gives CDR1 MNHEY, CDR2 SVGEGT. V shed 5 bases and J shed 0 bases, with 16 bases lying between them. The CDR3 region has the DNA TGTGCCAGCAGTCTGACTCCGGGACATTCGAACACCGGGGAGCTGTTTTAT. As protein: CASSLTPGHSNTGELFY.

This clonotype was found many times. This chain joins TRBV18 and TRBJ2-1; perhaps TRBD1 as D (8 bases). Germline V gives CDR1 KGHSH, CDR2 LQKENI. V lost 1 base to trimming and J lost 6 bases, with 13 bases between them. This CDR3 is 15 amino acids long. The CDR3, as DNA: TGTGCCAGCTCACCACGAACAGGGGGGGCCAATGAGCAGTTCTTC. It specifies CASSPRTGGANEQFF.

This sequence joins TRBV27 and TRBJ2-7; D uncertain. This CDR3 comprises 14 residues. Between the trimmed V and J ends, which lost 5 bases and 2 bases, there was a span of 13 bases. In germline, CDR1 is MNHEY, CDR2 SMNVEV (reference sequence). In nucleotides, the CDR3 is TGTGCCAGCAGTCACAGATTTTCCACCTACGAGCAGTACTTC. It codes for CASSHRFSTYEQYF.

This clonotype occurred many times. The chain combines TRBV28 with TRBJ2-7; D tentatively fits TRBD1 or TRBD2 (5 bases each). The CDR3 runs to 15 residues. The V gene lost 4 bases and the J gene lost 1 base, with 14 bases spanning the gap. Germline lookup yields CDR1 MDHEN and CDR2 SYDVKM. The chain's CDR3 is CASSSLWGKSYEQYF. CDR3 nucleotide sequence: TGTGCCAGCAGTTCCCTCTGGGGGAAATCCTACGAGCAGTACTTC.